This T cell receptor beta chain was sequenced for a study of glioma-infiltrating T cells after dendritic cell vaccination. Overall study findings and caveats: Higher TCR clonality did not directly relate to longer survival.

Of note for this clone: What it binds is not known.

TCRdb's copy holds only in-frame clones and misses some; the assay was immunoSEQ multiplex PCR. The sample carries approximately 84,000 clones, approximately 84% recorded once. The CDR3 has 15 residues. Trimming removed 3 bases from V and 5 bases from J, with 16 bases in between. Germline CDR1 is SGHTA and CDR2 is FQGNSA. This chain connects TRBV7-2 to TRBJ1-2; no clear D. This material consisted of blood, taken before dendritic cell vaccination. The clonotype originates from a human donor with glioblastoma. This CDR3 reads CASSLQLQPRYGYTF. CDR3 DNA sequence: TGTGCCAGCAGCTTGCAACTCCAACCAAGATATGGCTACACCTTC. Together with reference TRBV7-2 and TRBJ1-2, the CDR3 gives the full variable domain: GAGVSQSPSNKVTEKGKDVELRCDPISGHTALYWYRQSLGQGLEFLIYFQGNSAPDKSGLPSDRFSAERTGGSVSTLTIQRTQQEDSAVYLCASSLQLQPRYGYTFGSGTRLTVV.